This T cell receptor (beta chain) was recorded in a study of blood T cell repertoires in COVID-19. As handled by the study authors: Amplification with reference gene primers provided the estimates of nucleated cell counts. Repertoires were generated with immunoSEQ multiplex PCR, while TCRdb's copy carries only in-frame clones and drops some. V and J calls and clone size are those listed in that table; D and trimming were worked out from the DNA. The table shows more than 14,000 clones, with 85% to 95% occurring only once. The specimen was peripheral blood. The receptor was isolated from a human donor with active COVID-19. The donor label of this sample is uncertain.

Here the CDR3 DNA reads TGTGCCAGCAGCGCTCGACTAGCGGCATCCTACGAGCAGTACTTC. This translates into CASSARLAASYEQYF. V gene TRBV11-2 combines with J gene TRBJ2-7, with 9 bases fitting TRBD2. The length of the CDR3 is 15 residues. Per the germline V gene, CDR1 is SGHAT and CDR2 is FQNNGV. The V gene end was trimmed by 5 bases and the J gene end by 1 base; junction bases not matched to a gene: 6.